The T cell receptor beta chain described here comes from a study of shared T cell receptors in the human thymus (dated by TCRdb to the early 2020s). Some background on the complete study: The study investigated the way shared, self-reactive T-cell receptor alpha chains are produced in the human thymus.

The CDR3 runs 14 residues from the cysteine to the phenylalanine. The read is trimmed to its CDR3 DNA, 42 bases read in frame from base 1. Here V drops 1 base and J drops 3 bases, and the junction holds 3 bases not matched to any gene. CDR1 and CDR2 (LNHDA, SQIVND) derive from the germline V gene (reference sequence). Libraries came from the immunoSEQ multiplex PCR assay. Not all clones reach the TCRdb copy of this immuneACCESS table, which keeps in-frame sequences only. Checked studies attribute under half of the gap to unresolved V genes and leave the rest unexplained. The sample table lists some 720,000 clones, more than 75% of them with a count of one. The leading ten clones occupy 0.0085% to 0.012% of the sample. To note about this clone: The antigen this receptor binds is unknown. Nothing much larger sits one base from this clone, and base qualities are not available. The same CDR3 is also encoded by other DNA sequences in this sample.

This sample also belongs to another study, concerning human thymus T cells. As noted in the second study: In Finland, the donors were immunologically healthy infants who were having open corrective cardiac surgery for congenital heart defects. The thymus tissue came from surgical resects taken out during corrective cardiac surgery. Both the thymic and the peripheral blood repertoires appeared to show biased V and J gene segment usage. The related research reported highly overlapping thymic TCR repertoires among unrelated individuals. The study characterized TCR alpha and beta repertoires from eight infant thymus samples and a few related peripheral blood samples. The cohort included several male and two female infants, with donor ages spanning 7 to 244 days. Thymocytes were mechanically released from the tissue and were stored as pellets of roughly 9.5-34 million cells at -70 degrees C. A QIAsymphony instrument was used to extract genomic DNA from frozen cell pellets. TCRB and TCRAD loci were amplified from a standardized quantity of quality-controlled genomic DNA using the immunoSEQ multiplex PCR assay. The amplicons covered the V(D)J region and were long enough to include the CDR3 and to identify the V and J genes. The amplicons were sequenced on an Illumina platform via the commercial immunoSEQ service. Primer bias and sequencing errors were corrected using previously described methods, and TCRAD and TCRB definitions followed the IMGT database. Repertoires were analysed with immunoSEQ Analyzer 3.0 and VDJTools, covering basic statistics, V/J segment usage, diversity estimates, rarefaction and pairwise overlap. Diversity was estimated with Chao1, ChaoE, Efron-Thisted, Shannon and inverse Simpson indices, and also on datasets down-sampled to the smallest sample. Repertoire overlap was determined by strict matching of CDR3 nucleotide sequence, V gene and J gene, and Jaccard-based multidimensional scaling clustering was applied. On average, approximately 790,000 unique TCRB clonotypes were obtained from thymus samples, compared with 70,000 to 90,000 from blood samples.

The sequenced material came from thymocytes. The source is a boy under two years old with a congenital heart defect. Donor details come from another sample of the same person, matched by shared clones. The chain is assembled from TRBV19 and TRBJ2-7; TRBD1 matches 7 bases in the middle. For the CDR3, the sequence is CASSIGQGLYEQYF. The DNA reads as follows: TGTGCCAGTAGTATAGGACAGGGCCTCTACGAGCAGTACTTC.